This entry lists 31 T cell receptor beta chains sequenced from one sample in a study of blood T cell repertoires in COVID-19. Here immunoSEQ multiplex PCR was the method, and the copy in TCRdb shows in-frame clones only, minus some. The sample consists of more than 150,000 clones, about three quarters of them appearing once. The sequenced sample consisted of peripheral blood. These receptor sequences come from a woman aged 80 or over with active or convalescent COVID-19.

This clone was seen a few times. V usage is TRBV18 and J usage is TRBJ1-5; D remains unclear. Germline CDR1 reads KGHSH; CDR2 reads LQKENI. This CDR3 contains 16 residues. V shed 0 bases and J shed 3 bases, with 12 bases lying between them. CDR3 DNA: TGTGCCAGCTCACCACCGGGCTCAAACGTCAATCAGCCCCAGCATTTT. Its translation is CASSPPGSNVNQPQHF.

The V gene is TRBV25-1, the J gene TRBJ2-5; TRBD2 agrees at 7 bases. The germline V gene encodes CDR1 MGHDK and CDR2 SYGVNS. The CDR3 is 15 residues long. Unmatched junction bases numbered 7, after V lost 1 base and J lost 5 bases. The CDR3 reads CASSESRGERETQYF. As DNA, the CDR3 is TGTGCCAGCAGTGAATCCCGGGGGGAGAGGGAGACCCAGTACTTC.

The chain links TRBV19 to TRBJ1-2; no definite D call. The V and J ends lost 5 bases and 9 bases respectively, with 13 bases between them. The CDR3 consists of 12 residues. The germline CDR1 and CDR2 sequences are LNHDA and SQIVND (reference sequence). DNA of the CDR3: TGTGCCAGTAGTCCACACCGAGGAAGCTACACCTTC. It specifies CASSPHRGSYTF.

The rearrangement joins TRBV5-8 to TRBJ1-2, with D perhaps matching TRBD1 (6 bases). This CDR3 comprises 14 residues. The germline V and J ends were trimmed by 2 bases and 5 bases, with 13 bases remaining between them. Germline V gives CDR1 SGHTS, CDR2 YDEGEE. The CDR3 spells CASSFAGEGYGYTF. The CDR3 DNA sequence: TGTGCCAGCAGCTTCGCAGGGGAAGGGTATGGCTACACCTTC.

The rearrangement joins TRBV27 to TRBJ1-1; 8 bases agree with TRBD1. Looked up from germline, CDR1 is MNHEY and CDR2 is SMNVEV (reference sequence). V lost 2 bases and J lost 0; bases outside the gene matches: 2. The CDR3 extends over 15 amino acids. The CDR3 is CASSLGQGLNTEAFF. The CDR3 bases are TGTGCCAGCAGTTTAGGACAGGGCCTGAACACTGAAGCTTTCTTT.

The J gene is TRBJ2-7, the V gene TRBV3-1 (or the pseudogene TRBV3-2); 11 bases map to TRBD2. Trimming took 5 bases from V and 2 from J; bases not matched to a gene: 5. CDR1 is LGHDT and CDR2 is YNNKEL in the germline V gene (reference sequence). The CDR3 sequence is 15 residues long. In DNA, the CDR3 is TGTGCCAGCAGCTTCGGGACTAGCGGTACCTACGAGCAGTACTTC. Its translation is CASSFGTSGTYEQYF.

The chain is built from TRBV10-3 and TRBJ2-1; 9 bases align to TRBD1. The CDR3 length is 15 residues. The V gene's germline CDR1 is ENHRY and CDR2 SYGVKD. After removal of 6 bases from V and 2 bases from J, the junction contained 5 bases not matched to a gene. The CDR3: CAIRKQGATYNEQFF. In DNA, the CDR3 is TGTGCCATCAGGAAACAGGGGGCCACCTACAATGAGCAGTTCTTC.

The chain recombines TRBV30 with TRBJ1-5; possible D gene TRBD1, 5 bases. Trimming shortened V by 0 bases and J by 6 bases, and 15 bases separated the two germline ends. The CDR3 totals 15 residues. Germline V gene sequence: CDR1 GTSNPN, CDR2 SVGIG (reference sequence). This chain's CDR3 is CAWSVQGVIVQPQHF. CDR3 nucleotides: TGTGCCTGGAGTGTACAAGGGGTGATAGTTCAGCCCCAGCATTTT.

The rearrangement uses TRBV5-1 and TRBJ1-3; D not certain. Germline CDR1 reads SGHRS; CDR2 reads YFSETQ. V shed 0 bases and J shed 3 bases, with 10 bases lying between them. The CDR3 is 15 amino acids. The CDR3 loop is CASSLAGADGNTIYF. Written as DNA, the CDR3 is TGCGCCAGCAGCTTGGCGGGAGCCGATGGAAACACCATATATTTT.

This clone was seen more than once but under ten times. The J gene is TRBJ2-1, the V gene TRBV19; 13 bases are shared with TRBD2. Looked up from germline, CDR1 is LNHDA and CDR2 is SQIVND (reference sequence). The CDR3 is 15 residues long. V trimming: 7 bases; J trimming: 4 bases; junction bases outside the gene matches: 4. The CDR3 region has the DNA TGTGCCAGTACCACTAGCGGGGGGGTATACAATGAGCAGTTCTTC. Protein product: CASTTSGGVYNEQFF. The full variable domain, with the rest looked up from reference TRBV19 and TRBJ2-1, is DGGITQSPKYLFRKEGQNVTLSCEQNLNHDAMYWYRQDPGQGLRLIYYSQIVNDFQKGDIAEGYSVSREKKESFPLTVTSAQKNPTAFYLCASTTSGGVYNEQFFGPGTRLTVL.

The V gene is TRBV19, the J gene TRBJ2-3, with D perhaps TRBD1 (7 bases). V was cut by 2 bases and J by 14 bases, with 20 bases left in between. The CDR3 length is 14 residues. In germline, CDR1 is LNHDA, CDR2 SQIVND (reference sequence). The CDR3 coding sequence is TGTGCCAGTAGTATATACGGGGGCGCCAGGGGGGCGTATTTT. Its protein product is CASSIYGGARGAYF.

The chain is built from TRBV4-2 and TRBJ2-5; D is unresolved. CDR3 length equals 14 residues. CDR1 is LGHNA, CDR2 YNFKEQ, per germline. Trimming stripped 1 base from V and 1 base from J, with 7 bases between. In nucleotides, the CDR3 is TGTGCCAGCAGCCAAGCAACTACCCAAGAGACCCAGTACTTC. This gives the protein CASSQATTQETQYF.

The chain is built from TRBV19 and TRBJ1-3, with TRBD1 identical over 8 bases. J gave up 0 bases and V 7 bases, and 8 bases lay outside the gene matches. CDR1 and CDR2 from the germline V gene are LNHDA and SQIVND (reference sequence). The CDR3 sequence is 16 residues long. CDR3 sequence (DNA): TGTGCCAGTAATATGGACAGGGCCTTCTCTGGAAACACCATATATTTT. It specifies CASNMDRAFSGNTIYF.

This rearrangement joins TRBV2 to TRBJ1-5; TRBD1 is a possible D gene (6 bases). Trimming stripped 3 bases from V and 2 bases from J, with 8 bases between. Germline V lookup: CDR1 SNHLY, CDR2 FYNNEI. There are 14 residues in the CDR3. CDR3 coding DNA: TGTGCCAGCAGTGATTGGACAGGCAATCAGCCCCAGCATTTT. This encodes CASSDWTGNQPQHF. Looking up the rest from reference TRBV2 and TRBJ1-5 gives the full variable domain: EPEVTQTPSHQVTQMGQEVILRCVPISNHLYFYWYRQILGQKVEFLVSFYNNEISEKSEIFDDQFSVERPDGSNFTLKIRSTKLEDSAMYFCASSDWTGNQPQHFGDGTRLSIL.

The J gene is TRBJ2-1, the V gene TRBV6-2 or TRBV6-3, with D possibly being TRBD2 (7 bases). Germline V gene data show CDR1 as MNHEY and CDR2 as SVGEGT. The CDR3 extends over 15 amino acids. Between the trimmed V and J ends, which lost 0 bases and 8 bases, there was a span of 14 bases. The CDR3 DNA sequence: TGTGCCAGCAGTTACTCGACGGGGGGCCCGTATGAGCAGTTCTTC. It is translated as CASSYSTGGPYEQFF.

This chain joins TRBV14 and TRBJ1-2; D remains unclear. Germline V gene data show CDR1 as SGHDN and CDR2 as FVKESK. Trimming removed 4 bases from V and 6 bases from J, with 15 bases in between. The CDR3 runs to 14 residues. CDR3 region: CASSPPGVLNGYTF. CDR3 nucleotide sequence: TGTGCCAGCAGCCCCCCCGGAGTTCTCAATGGCTACACCTTC.

The V call is TRBV28, the J call TRBJ1-2; maybe TRBD1 (6 bases). The CDR3 is 18 amino acids. Germline V gene data show CDR1 as MDHEN and CDR2 as SYDVKM. Trimming left V 1 base short and J 2 bases short, with 20 bases between. As DNA, the CDR3 is TGTGCCAGCAGTTTATCCGGGCTGAGAGGCAGGGGAAACTATGGCTACACCTTC. Residues: CASSLSGLRGRGNYGYTF.

The rearrangement joins TRBV3-1 (or the pseudogene TRBV3-2) to TRBJ2-2; 7 nucleotides line up with TRBD1. Germline V gene data show CDR1 as LGHDT and CDR2 as YNNKEL (reference sequence). This CDR3 is 13 amino acids long. V was clipped by 4 bases and J by 6 bases; unmatched bases: 2. The CDR3 here is CASSLGTAGELFF. CDR3 DNA sequence: TGTGCCAGCAGCCTTGGGACAGCCGGGGAGCTGTTTTTT.

This chain connects TRBV28 to TRBJ1-5; TRBD1 agrees at 7 bases. The CDR3 is 14 amino acids. The ends lost 6 bases at V and 3 bases at J; junction bases unmatched: 5. Germline V gene data show CDR1 as MDHEN and CDR2 as SYDVKM. DNA for the CDR3: TGTGCCAGCAGCCCGGGACAGAACAATCAGCCCCAGCATTTT. This sequence encodes CASSPGQNNQPQHF.

This clone has a handful of counts. V usage is TRBV6-2 or TRBV6-3 and J usage is TRBJ1-5; D possibly corresponds to TRBD1 (6 bases). Trimming stripped 5 bases from V and 9 bases from J, with 14 bases between. CDR1 MNHEY and CDR2 SVGEGT come from the germline V gene. CDR3 size: 13 residues. This CDR3 reads CASSLYRVRPQHF. The CDR3 nucleotides are TGTGCCAGCAGTCTATACAGGGTTCGGCCCCAGCATTTT.

The J gene is TRBJ1-1, the V gene TRBV19; D gene ambiguous. The CDR3 spans 14 residues. Looked up from germline, CDR1 is LNHDA and CDR2 is SQIVND (reference sequence). Trimming stripped 0 bases from V and 4 bases from J, with 9 bases between. DNA for the CDR3: TGTGCCAGTAGTATAGACAGGAGGAGCACTGAAGCTTTCTTT. Translated: CASSIDRRSTEAFF.

With regard to this clone: One end of the junction is discordant with germline, which a read error may explain. The V and J genes are TRBV4-2 and TRBJ2-4; D is tentatively TRBD1 or TRBD2 (6 bases each). Germline CDR1 is LGHNA and CDR2 is YNFKEQ. The CDR3 loop spans 15 amino acids. The DNA for the CDR3 is TGTGCCAGCAGCAAAGAGGGGGGAGCCAAAAACATTCAGTACTTC. It yields the protein CASSKEGGAKNIQYF.

The chain recombines TRBV30 with TRBJ2-5; TRBD2 agrees at 13 bases. The CDR3 contains 16 residues. Germline CDR1 GTSNPN, CDR2 SVGIG (reference sequence). With V trimmed by 0 bases and J by 4 bases, 5 bases remained unmatched. The CDR3 region is CAWSVLAGGNGETQYF. For the CDR3, the DNA is TGTGCCTGGAGTGTACTAGCGGGGGGGAACGGAGAGACCCAGTACTTC. The entire variable domain, with the rest obtained from reference TRBV30 and TRBJ2-5, is as follows: SQTIHQWPATLVQPVGSPLSLECTVEGTSNPNLYWYRQAAGRGLQLLFYSVGIGQISSEVPQNLSASRPQDRQFILSSKKLLLSDSGFYLCAWSVLAGGNGETQYFGPGTRLLVL.

This clone has more than one count but fewer than ten. The rearrangement links TRBV3-1 (or the pseudogene TRBV3-2) to TRBJ2-7, with D maybe TRBD2 (5 bases). The CDR3 runs 15 residues. Germline-derived CDR1 and CDR2 are LGHDT and YNNKEL (reference sequence). Trimming left V 1 base short and J 0 bases short, with 10 bases between. In nucleotides, the CDR3 is TGTGCCAGCAGCCAAGGAGGGCTCAGCTCCTACGAGCAGTACTTC. This gives the protein CASSQGGLSSYEQYF.

J is TRBJ1-2 and V is TRBV12-3 or TRBV12-4, with D uncertain. Trimming pared 2 bases from V and 4 bases from J, leaving 8 bases between. The CDR3 is made up of 13 amino acids. The CDR3 coding sequence is TGTGCCAGCAGTTTACTTATCAGCTATGGCTACACCTTC. Translation gives CASSLLISYGYTF.

This clone was observed a few times. The chain recombines TRBV7-2 with TRBJ1-2, with 7 bases aligning to TRBD1. Germline V lookup: CDR1 SGHTA, CDR2 FQGNSA. The CDR3 has 14 amino acids. With 3 bases clipped from V and 2 bases from J, the junction kept 3 bases outside the gene matches. The CDR3 sequence is CASSFTTGNYGYTF. For the CDR3, the DNA is TGTGCCAGCAGCTTTACGACAGGGAACTATGGCTACACCTTC.

This rearrangement joins TRBV3-1 (or the pseudogene TRBV3-2) to TRBJ1-4; 10 nucleotides agree with TRBD1. Per the germline V gene, CDR1 is LGHDT and CDR2 is YNNKEL (reference sequence). There are 14 residues in the CDR3. V trimming: 3 bases; J trimming: 6 bases; junction bases outside the gene matches: 1. This CDR3 reads CASSHGTGDEKLFF. The CDR3 DNA reads as TGTGCCAGCAGCCACGGGACAGGGGATGAAAAACTGTTTTTT.

In its sample, this clone was seen a few times. The V call is TRBV9, the J call TRBJ2-2, with D possibly matching TRBD2 (5 bases). The CDR3 spans 13 residues. Trimming took 5 bases from V and 6 from J, leaving 11 bases between them. In germline, CDR1 is SGDLS, CDR2 YYNGEE. In DNA, the CDR3 is TGTGCCAGCAGTCTTAGCGTTGCCGGGGAGCTGTTTTTT. It codes for CASSLSVAGELFF.

The CDR3 coding sequence is TGTGCCATCAGTGCAGAGGGGGTAGGTTTGTCACCCCTCCACTTT. As protein: CAISAEGVGLSPLHF. This sequence joins TRBV10-3 and TRBJ1-6, with a weak D call TRBD1 (6 bases). Per germline, CDR1 ENHRY and CDR2 SYGVKD. The V end was cut by 4 bases, the J end by 10 bases, with 17 bases between. The CDR3 length is 15 residues.

The gene calls are TRBV11-2 and TRBJ1-1, with 9 bases fitting TRBD1. CDR1 is SGHAT and CDR2 is FQNNGV in the germline V gene. CDR3 length: 15 residues. The J segment lost 6 bases and the V segment lost 4 bases, leaving 9 bases of the junction unmatched. CDR3 in amino acids: CASSSPGQGGPEAFF. The CDR3 coding sequence is TGTGCCAGCAGCTCACCGGGACAGGGAGGGCCTGAAGCTTTCTTT.

This clone showed up just a few times. The rearrangement links TRBV6-5 to TRBJ2-2; D is ambiguous. The V end was cut by 2 bases, the J end by 2 bases, with 6 bases between. Germline CDR1 reads MNHEY; CDR2 reads SVGAGI. The CDR3 runs to 14 residues. CDR3 bases: TGTGCCAGCAGTTACCAGGCCAACACCGGGGAGCTGTTTTTT. It encodes CASSYQANTGELFF.